This entry lists 7 T cell receptor beta chains sequenced from one sample in a study of post-analysis software for immune sequencing data. The study's findings and limits: Patients used a few TRBV segments, including TRBV5-6, TRBV5-1 and TRBV20-1, more often than controls.

No antigen is known for these receptors. Carried by the TCR beta cDNA libraries were unique molecular identifiers. A single record per CDR3 protein comes from TCRdb applying MiXCR to the PCR reads. Of some 800,000 distinct CDR3 sequences listed, roughly 50% are singletons. Sequences were obtained from blood. These receptors were collected from a girl aged 5 to 17 with multiple sclerosis.

The rearrangement uses TRBV29-1 and TRBJ2-7, with 12 positions matching TRBD2. The J call may be wrong; the DNA end is better matched by TRBJ2-5. The CDR3 runs 14 residues. Per the germline V gene, CDR1 is SQVTM and CDR2 is ANQGSEA. Written as DNA, the CDR3 is TGCAGCGGACGACTAGCGGGAGCAACTGAGACCCAGTACTTC. This sequence encodes CSGRLAGATETQYF.

This clonotype has only a few counts. The chain employs TRBV4-1 and TRBJ2-3; tentatively, D is TRBD2 (6 bases). Deletions cut 1 base from V and 6 bases from J, with 14 bases between. Germline CDR1 is MGHRA and CDR2 is YSYEKL. The CDR3 sequence is 15 residues long. CDR3 in amino acids: CASSQVGGLGDTQYF. CDR3 nucleotide sequence: TGCGCCAGCAGCCAAGTGGGGGGTCTCGGGGATACGCAGTATTTT.

This chain joins TRBV20-1 and TRBJ2-3; 13 positions match TRBD2. Germline V gene data show CDR1 as DFQATT and CDR2 as SNEGSKA (reference sequence). The CDR3 has 15 amino acids. Trimming removed 6 bases from V and 5 bases from J; junction bases left unmatched: 8. CDR3 sequence reads: CSAYGLAGVGDTQYF. CDR3 coding DNA: TGCAGTGCGTACGGACTAGCGGGAGTAGGAGATACGCAGTATTTT.

The chain uses TRBV29-1 and TRBJ2-7; D gene ambiguous. The CDR3 length is 12 residues. The V end lost 5 bases, the J end lost 2 bases, and 10 bases lay between the germline ends. CDR1 and CDR2 from the germline V gene are SQVTM and ANQGSEA. CDR3 in DNA: TGCAGCGTTCACACAGAAACCTACGAGCAGTACTTC. This gives the protein CSVHTETYEQYF.

This clonotype has only a few counts. This chain uses TRBV7-8 with TRBJ1-5; D is ambiguous. The V gene lost 1 base and the J gene lost 3 bases, with 7 bases spanning the gap. The germline gives CDR1 SGHVS, CDR2 FQNEAQ. CDR3 size: 14 residues. CDR3: CASSLEGINQPQHF. CDR3 sequence (DNA): TGTGCCAGCAGCTTAGAGGGAATCAATCAGCCCCAGCATTTT. Full variable domain (missing parts from reference TRBV7-8 and TRBJ1-5): GAGVSQSPRYKVAKRGQDVALRCDPISGHVSLFWYQQALGQGPEFLTYFQNEAQLDKSGLPSDRFFAERPEGSVSTLKIQRTQQEDSAVYLCASSLEGINQPQHFGDGTRLSIL.

The chain combines TRBV27 with TRBJ2-1; 7 bases are shared with TRBD1. J gave up 0 bases and V 5 bases, and 7 bases lay outside the gene matches. Germline CDR1 is MNHEY and CDR2 is SMNVEV (reference sequence). The CDR3 contains 16 residues. CDR3 in amino acids: CASSLQGISSYNEQFF. The CDR3 region has the DNA TGTGCCAGCAGTCTACAGGGGATTAGCTCCTACAATGAGCAGTTCTTC.

This clonotype was observed a few times. The rearrangement links TRBV9 to TRBJ2-5; D may be TRBD2 (6 bases). Trimming took off 1 base at V and 4 bases at J, with 17 bases between the two ends. The germline V gene encodes CDR1 SGDLS and CDR2 YYNGEE. This CDR3 is built from 16 residues. The CDR3 nucleotides read TGTGCCAGCAGCGTACCCTCCGGGGTCGGGGGAGAGACCCAGTACTTC. As protein: CASSVPSGVGGETQYF.